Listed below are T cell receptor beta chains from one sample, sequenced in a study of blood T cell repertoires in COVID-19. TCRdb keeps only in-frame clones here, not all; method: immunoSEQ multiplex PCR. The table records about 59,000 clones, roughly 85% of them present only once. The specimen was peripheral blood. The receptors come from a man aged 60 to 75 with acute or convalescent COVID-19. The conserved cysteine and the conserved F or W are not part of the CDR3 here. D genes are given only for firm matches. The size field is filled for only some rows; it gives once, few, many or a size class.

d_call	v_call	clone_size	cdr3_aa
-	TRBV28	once	ASMEGGTGELF
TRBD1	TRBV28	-	ASTRTGGYGYT
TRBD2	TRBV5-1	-	ASSLALAGAEQY
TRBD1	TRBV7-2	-	ASSQMGQYSPLH
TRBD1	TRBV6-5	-	ASSRTGFNEKLF
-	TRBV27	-	ASSLGGPLNTEAF
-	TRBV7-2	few	ASSLSPTYEQY
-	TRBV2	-	ASSGGRQEVNTEAF
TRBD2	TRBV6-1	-	ASSPGTSGGYEQY
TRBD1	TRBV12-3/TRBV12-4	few	ASTVGQGYGYT
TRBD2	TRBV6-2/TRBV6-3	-	ASSYAGVTGELF
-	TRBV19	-	ASSSRSYEQY
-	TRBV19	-	ASSIRLLSGNTIY
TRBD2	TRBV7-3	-	ASSLAGREYNEQF
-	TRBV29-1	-	SGGGGYGYT
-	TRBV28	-	ASSLPRRDKGFMPDTQY
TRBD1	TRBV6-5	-	ASSSRQGSRTEAF
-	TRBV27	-	ASSSPGVGEQY
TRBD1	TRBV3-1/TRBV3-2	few	ASSQGNRDRGYYEQY
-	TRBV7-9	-	ASSLVGNQETQY
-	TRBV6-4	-	ASSVPYMTGVPYEQY
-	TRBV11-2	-	ASSRAGTEAF
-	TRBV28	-	ASSSGAYGYT
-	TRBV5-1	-	ASSLGSSYEQY
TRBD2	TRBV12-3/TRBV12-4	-	ASILGLAGEQF
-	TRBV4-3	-	ASSQDFTGVENTGELF
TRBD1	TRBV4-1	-	ASSQDHQQGGVEKLF
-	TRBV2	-	ASSVWGAYEQY
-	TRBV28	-	ASNFRGIEQPQH
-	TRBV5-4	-	ASSLFSFVARGTDTQY
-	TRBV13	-	ASSQRGRDDSYEQY
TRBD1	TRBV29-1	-	SAVPGQRMNTEAF
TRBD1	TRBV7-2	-	ASSLSTLGQIPYEQY
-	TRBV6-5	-	ASSYGLSGGEAF
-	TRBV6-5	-	ASSYLNPGADTQY
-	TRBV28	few	ASTEGGALNNSPLH
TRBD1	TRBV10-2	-	ASSPGGRDNSPLH
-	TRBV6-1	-	ASSEAGVYGYT
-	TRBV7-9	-	ASSLDTRSGWETQY
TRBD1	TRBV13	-	ASSLTRTGKNTEAF
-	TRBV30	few	AWSWGGDNYGYT
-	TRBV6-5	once	ASSRLASNEQF
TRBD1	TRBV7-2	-	ASSPGTGPSPLH
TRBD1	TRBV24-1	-	ATSDPGQGEETQY
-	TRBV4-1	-	ASSQDQGQMNYGYT
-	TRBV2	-	ASSPDFNQPQH
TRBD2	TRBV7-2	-	ASSPQRGGKAEQY
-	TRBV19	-	ASSIDRRPTEAF
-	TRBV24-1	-	ATGGGETDTQY
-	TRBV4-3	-	ASSQEPGAGYT
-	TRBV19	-	ASSGLHLTLGSHIQY
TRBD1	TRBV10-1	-	ASSESKSGTGGEQY
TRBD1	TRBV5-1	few	ASKGAGQGAGTEAF
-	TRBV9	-	ASSVGHDRIYEQY
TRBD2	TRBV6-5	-	ASSWTSDLVSYEQY
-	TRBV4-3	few	ASSLHSTTDTQY